This T cell receptor beta chain appears in the sequencing data of a study of cytomegalovirus exposure and HLA in healthy donors. 13 Jbeta primers and 60 Vbeta primers were used for the PCR. This table comes from immunoSEQ multiplex PCR, and its TCRdb copy is limited to in-frame clones, with some not included. Of roughly 150,000 clones listed, 82% were seen once; the top ten hold 5.5% to 8.5%. This clone has just one count. Germline-derived CDR1 and CDR2 are SGHDN and FVKESK. There are 18 residues in the CDR3. Trimming took 1 base from V and 4 from J, leaving 21 bases between them. This receptor was identified in a woman aged 50 to 60 in good health and CMV-seropositive. The sample comprised PBMCs. This chain joins TRBV14 and TRBJ2-3, with a weak D call TRBD2 (5 bases). The CDR3: CASSQVGRGLGGADTQYF. CDR3 sequence (DNA): TGTGCCAGCAGCCAAGTTGGACGAGGGTTGGGCGGCGCAGATACGCAGTATTTT.